The present TCR beta chain was sequenced within a study of blood T cell repertoires in COVID-19. Study overall: Italy, Spain and the United States were the sources of the convalescent and acute COVID-19 samples. PBMCs, B-cell-depleted T cells, or T cells were the source of the cDNA or gDNA that made up the material.

Seattle patients were enrolled while actively infected and followed longitudinally. Per the study methods: Reference gene primer amplification yielded estimated nucleated cell counts. The method was immunoSEQ multiplex PCR; TCRdb's version includes in-frame clones alone and lacks a portion of them. From that table come the V and J calls and clone size; the DNA was used to work out D and trimming. There are 140,000 to 150,000 clones in the sample; roughly 89% occur only once, and under 10% lies in the top ten. The trim removed 1 base at V and 3 bases at J, leaving 9 bases unmatched. CDR1 and CDR2 from the germline V gene are LGHNT and FRNRAP. CDR3 length: 17 amino acids.

The source material was peripheral blood. This clonotype originated in a young man with COVID-19, enrolled during active disease. This rearrangement joins TRBV12-5 to TRBJ2-1; 7 bases agree with TRBD2. The CDR3 region is CASGLGSGLAVYNEQFF. In DNA form, the CDR3 reads TGTGCTAGTGGTTTGGGTTCAGGGCTAGCGGTCTACAATGAGCAGTTCTTC. Variable domain in full (rest from reference TRBV12-5 and TRBJ2-1): DARVTQTPRHKVTEMGQEVTMRCQPILGHNTVFWYRQTMMQGLELLAYFRNRAPLDDSGMPKDRFSAEMPDATLATLKIQPSEPRDSAVYFCASGLGSGLAVYNEQFFGPGTRLTVL.